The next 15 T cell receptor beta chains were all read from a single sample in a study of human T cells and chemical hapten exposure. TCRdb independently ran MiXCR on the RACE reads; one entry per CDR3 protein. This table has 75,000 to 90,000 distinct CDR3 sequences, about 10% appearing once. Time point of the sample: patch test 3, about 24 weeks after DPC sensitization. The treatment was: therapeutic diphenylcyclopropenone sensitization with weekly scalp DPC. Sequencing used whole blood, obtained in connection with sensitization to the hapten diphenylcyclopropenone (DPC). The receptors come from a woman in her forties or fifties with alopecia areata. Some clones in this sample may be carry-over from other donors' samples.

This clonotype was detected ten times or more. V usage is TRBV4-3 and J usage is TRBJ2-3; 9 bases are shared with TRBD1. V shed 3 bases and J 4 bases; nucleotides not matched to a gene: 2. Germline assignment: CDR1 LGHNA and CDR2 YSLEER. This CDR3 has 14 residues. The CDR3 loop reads CASSQGQGPDTQYF. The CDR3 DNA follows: TGCGCCAGCAGCCAGGGACAGGGCCCAGATACGCAGTATTTT.

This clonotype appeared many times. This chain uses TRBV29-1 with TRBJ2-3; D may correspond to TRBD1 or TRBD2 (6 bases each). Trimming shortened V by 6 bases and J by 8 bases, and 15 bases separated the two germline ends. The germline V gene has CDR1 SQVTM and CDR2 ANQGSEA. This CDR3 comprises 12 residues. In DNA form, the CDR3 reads TGCAGCGTAGCGGTGGGGGGCGGTACGCAGTATTTT. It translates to CSVAVGGGTQYF.

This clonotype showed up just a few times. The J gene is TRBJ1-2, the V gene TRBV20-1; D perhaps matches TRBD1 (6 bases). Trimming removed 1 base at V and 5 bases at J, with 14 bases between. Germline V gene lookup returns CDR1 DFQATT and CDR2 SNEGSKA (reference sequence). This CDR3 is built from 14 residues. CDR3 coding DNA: TGCAGTGCTAGAGTAGGAAGGGGGGAATATGGCTACACCTTC. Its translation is CSARVGRGEYGYTF.

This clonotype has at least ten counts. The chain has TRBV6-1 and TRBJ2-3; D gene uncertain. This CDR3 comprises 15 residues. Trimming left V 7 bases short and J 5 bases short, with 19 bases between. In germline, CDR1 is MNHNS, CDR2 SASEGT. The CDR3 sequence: CASIWSSSSGDTQYF. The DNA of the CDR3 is TGTGCCAGCATTTGGAGCTCCTCCAGTGGAGATACGCAGTATTTT.

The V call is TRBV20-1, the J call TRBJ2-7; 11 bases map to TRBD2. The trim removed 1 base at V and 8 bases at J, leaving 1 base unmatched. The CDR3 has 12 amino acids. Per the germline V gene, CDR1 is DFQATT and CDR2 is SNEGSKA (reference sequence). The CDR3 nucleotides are TGCAGTGCTAGAGGGACTAGCGGGCAGCAGTACTTC. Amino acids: CSARGTSGQQYF.

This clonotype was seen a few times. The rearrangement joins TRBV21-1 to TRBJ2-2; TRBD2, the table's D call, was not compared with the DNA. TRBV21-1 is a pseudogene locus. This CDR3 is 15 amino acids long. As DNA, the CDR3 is TGTGCCAGCGGGTGTAGCGGGAGAAGCACCGGGGAGCTGTTTTTT. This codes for CASGCSGRSTGELFF.

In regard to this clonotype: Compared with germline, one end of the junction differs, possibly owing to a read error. The CDR3 region is CASSSLRANDQFF. DNA of the CDR3: TGTGCCAGCAGTTCACTGAGGGCCAATGATCAGTTCTTC. The chain carries TRBV12-3 or TRBV12-4 and TRBJ2-1, with D perhaps TRBD2 (5 bases). CDR3 length equals 13 residues.

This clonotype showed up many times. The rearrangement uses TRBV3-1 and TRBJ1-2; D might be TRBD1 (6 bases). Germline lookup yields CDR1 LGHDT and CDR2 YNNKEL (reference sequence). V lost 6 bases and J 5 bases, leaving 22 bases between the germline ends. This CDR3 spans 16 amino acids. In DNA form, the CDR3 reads TGTGCCAGCAGTCCCCGCTTTACAGGGCTTCTTTATGGCTACACCTTC. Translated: CASSPRFTGLLYGYTF.

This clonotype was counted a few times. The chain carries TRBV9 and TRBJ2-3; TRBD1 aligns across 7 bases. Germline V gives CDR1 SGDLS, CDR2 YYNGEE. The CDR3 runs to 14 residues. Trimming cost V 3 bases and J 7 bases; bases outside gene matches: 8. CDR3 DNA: TGTGCCAGCAGCGGACAGGGTAGGCGACATACGCAGTATTTT. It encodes CASSGQGRRHTQYF.

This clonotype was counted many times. CDR3 DNA: TGTGCCAGCAGTAGATCCACAGGGAATCAGCCCCAGCATTTT. Residues: CASSRSTGNQPQHF. The chain is built from TRBV6-2 or TRBV6-3 and TRBJ1-5; a weak D match, TRBD1 (6 bases). The CDR3 sequence is 14 residues long. The V gene lost 5 bases and the J gene lost 4 bases, with 12 bases spanning the gap. Germline assignment: CDR1 MNHEY and CDR2 SVGEGT.

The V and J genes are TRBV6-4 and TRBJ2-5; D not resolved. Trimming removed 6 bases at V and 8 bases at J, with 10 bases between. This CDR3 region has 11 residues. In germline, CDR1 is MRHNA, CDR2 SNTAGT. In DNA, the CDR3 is TGTGCCAGCAGGACCCGTAAAACCCAGTACTTC. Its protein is CASRTRKTQYF.

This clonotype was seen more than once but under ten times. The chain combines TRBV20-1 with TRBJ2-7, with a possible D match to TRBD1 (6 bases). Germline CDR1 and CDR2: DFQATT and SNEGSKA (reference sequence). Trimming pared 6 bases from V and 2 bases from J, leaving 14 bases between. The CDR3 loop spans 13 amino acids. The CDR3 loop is CSADRDTTYEQYF. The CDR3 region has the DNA TGCAGTGCCGACCGGGACACCACCTACGAGCAGTACTTC.

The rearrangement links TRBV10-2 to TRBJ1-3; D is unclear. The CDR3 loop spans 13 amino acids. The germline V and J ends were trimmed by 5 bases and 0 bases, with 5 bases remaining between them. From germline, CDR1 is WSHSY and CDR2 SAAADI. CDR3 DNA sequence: TGCGCCAGCAGTATAGGCTCTGGAAACACCATATATTTT. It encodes CASSIGSGNTIYF.

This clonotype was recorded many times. The CDR3, as DNA: TGTGCCAGCACACGTGGACAGGGGCTCTACGAGCAGTACTTC. Translating it yields CASTRGQGLYEQYF. The rearrangement uses TRBV3-1 and TRBJ2-7, with 9 bases matching TRBD1. Germline V gene sequence: CDR1 LGHDT, CDR2 YNNKEL (reference sequence). Trimming at V came to 7 bases and at J to 3 bases, leaving 7 bases not matched to a gene. This CDR3 is 14 amino acids long.

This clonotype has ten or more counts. The CDR3 DNA reads TGCGCCAGCAGTCCGGGCGGGGTTGAAGCTTTCTTT. This codes for CASSPGGVEAFF. V is TRBV5-1 and J is TRBJ1-1; D gene ambiguous. The germline V gene has CDR1 SGHRS and CDR2 YFSETQ. The CDR3 is 12 residues long. Trimming removed 5 bases from V and 7 bases from J, with 12 bases in between.